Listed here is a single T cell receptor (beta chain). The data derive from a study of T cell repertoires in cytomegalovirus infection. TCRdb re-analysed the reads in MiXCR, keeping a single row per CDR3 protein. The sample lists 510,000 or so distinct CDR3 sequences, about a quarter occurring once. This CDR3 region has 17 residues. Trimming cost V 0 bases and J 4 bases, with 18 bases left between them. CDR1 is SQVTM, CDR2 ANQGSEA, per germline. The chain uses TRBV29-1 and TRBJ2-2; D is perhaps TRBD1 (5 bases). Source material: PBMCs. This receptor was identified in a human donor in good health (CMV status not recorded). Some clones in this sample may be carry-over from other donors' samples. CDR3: CSVEDRSRQGFTGELFF. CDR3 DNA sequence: TGCAGCGTTGAAGATCGTTCGCGGCAGGGCTTCACCGGGGAGCTGTTTTTT.